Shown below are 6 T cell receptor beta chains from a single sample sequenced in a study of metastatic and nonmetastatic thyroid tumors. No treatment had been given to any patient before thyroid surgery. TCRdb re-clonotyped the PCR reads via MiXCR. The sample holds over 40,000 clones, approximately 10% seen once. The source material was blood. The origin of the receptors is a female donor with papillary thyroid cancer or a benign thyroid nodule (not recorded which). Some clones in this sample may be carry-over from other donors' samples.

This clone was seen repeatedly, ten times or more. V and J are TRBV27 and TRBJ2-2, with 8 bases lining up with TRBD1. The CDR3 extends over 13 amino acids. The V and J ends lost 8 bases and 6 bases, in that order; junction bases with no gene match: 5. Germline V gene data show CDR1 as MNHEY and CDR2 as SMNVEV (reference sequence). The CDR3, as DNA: TGTGCCAGCGCCAGGGGGCTGGCCGGGGAGCTGTTTTTT. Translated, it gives CASARGLAGELFF.

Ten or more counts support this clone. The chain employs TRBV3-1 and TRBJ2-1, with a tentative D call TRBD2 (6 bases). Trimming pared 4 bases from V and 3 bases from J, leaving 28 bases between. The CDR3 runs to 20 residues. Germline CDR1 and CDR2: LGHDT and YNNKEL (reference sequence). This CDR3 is CASSPPRGLPTTQHYNEQFF. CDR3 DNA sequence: TGTGCCAGCAGCCCACCCCGCGGACTACCAACGACCCAACACTACAATGAGCAGTTCTTC.

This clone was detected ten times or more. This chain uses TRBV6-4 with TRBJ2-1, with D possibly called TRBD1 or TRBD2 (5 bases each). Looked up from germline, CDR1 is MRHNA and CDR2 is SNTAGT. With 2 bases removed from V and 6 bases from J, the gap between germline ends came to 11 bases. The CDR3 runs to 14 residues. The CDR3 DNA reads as TGTGCCAGCAGTGACACCGGGGCATTCAATGAGCAGTTCTTC. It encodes CASSDTGAFNEQFF.

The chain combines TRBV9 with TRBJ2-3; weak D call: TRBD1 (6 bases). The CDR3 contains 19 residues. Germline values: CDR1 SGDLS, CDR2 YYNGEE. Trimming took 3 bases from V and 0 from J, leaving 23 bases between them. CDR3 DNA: TGTGCCAGCAGCGGACCCCCCCGACAGGTACTTGCTAGCACAGATACGCAGTATTTT. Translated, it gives CASSGPPRQVLASTDTQYF.

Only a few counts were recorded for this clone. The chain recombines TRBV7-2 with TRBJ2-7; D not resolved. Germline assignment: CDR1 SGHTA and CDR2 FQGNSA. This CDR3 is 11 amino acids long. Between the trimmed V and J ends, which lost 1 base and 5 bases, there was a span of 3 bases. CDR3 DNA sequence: TGTGCCAGCAGCTTAGATCACGAGCAGTACTTC. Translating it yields CASSLDHEQYF. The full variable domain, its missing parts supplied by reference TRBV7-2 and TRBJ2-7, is GAGVSQSPSNKVTEKGKDVELRCDPISGHTALYWYRQSLGQGLEFLIYFQGNSAPDKSGLPSDRFSAERTGGSVSTLTIQRTQQEDSAVYLCASSLDHEQYFGPGTRLTVT.

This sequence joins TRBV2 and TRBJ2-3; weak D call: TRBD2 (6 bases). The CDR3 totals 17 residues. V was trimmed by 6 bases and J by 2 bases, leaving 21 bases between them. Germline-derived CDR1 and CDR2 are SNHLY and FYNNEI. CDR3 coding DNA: TGTGCCAGCAGGGGTACGGGTGGGAGGATTATCACAGATACGCAGTATTTT. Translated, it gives CASRGTGGRIITDTQYF.